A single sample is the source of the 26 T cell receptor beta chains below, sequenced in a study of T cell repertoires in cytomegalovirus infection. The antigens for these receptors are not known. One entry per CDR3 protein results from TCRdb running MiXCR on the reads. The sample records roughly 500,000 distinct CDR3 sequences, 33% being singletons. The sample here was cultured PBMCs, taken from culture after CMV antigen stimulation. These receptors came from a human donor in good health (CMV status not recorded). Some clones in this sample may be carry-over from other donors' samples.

CDR3 bases: TGTGCCACCAGTGATTCGCTAACGGGAGTGGGGGATACGCAGTATTTT. Protein: CATSDSLTGVGDTQYF. The V and J genes are TRBV24-1 and TRBJ2-3, with a possible D match to TRBD2 (6 bases). This CDR3 has 16 amino acids. The germline V gene encodes CDR1 KGHDR and CDR2 SFDVKD. V lost 2 bases and J 6 bases, leaving 17 bases between the germline ends.

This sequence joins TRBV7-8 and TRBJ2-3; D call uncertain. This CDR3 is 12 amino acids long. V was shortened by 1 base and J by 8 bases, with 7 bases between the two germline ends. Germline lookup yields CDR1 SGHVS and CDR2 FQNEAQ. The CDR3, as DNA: TGTGCCAGCAGCTTAGTGGGCGGTACGCAGTATTTT. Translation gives CASSLVGGTQYF.

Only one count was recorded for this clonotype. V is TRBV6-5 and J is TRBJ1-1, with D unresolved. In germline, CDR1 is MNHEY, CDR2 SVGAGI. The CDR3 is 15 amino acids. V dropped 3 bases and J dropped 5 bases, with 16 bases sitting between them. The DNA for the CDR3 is TGTGCCAGCAGTTATAAGAGGGTTTGGGGAACTGAAGCTTTCTTT. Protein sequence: CASSYKRVWGTEAFF.

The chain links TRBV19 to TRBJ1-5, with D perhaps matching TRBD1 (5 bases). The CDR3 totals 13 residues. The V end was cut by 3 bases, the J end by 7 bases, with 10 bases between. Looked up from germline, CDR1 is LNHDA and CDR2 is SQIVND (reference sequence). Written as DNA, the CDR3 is TGTGCCAGTAGTATTCAGGGCGGCCAGCCCCAGCATTTT. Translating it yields CASSIQGGQPQHF. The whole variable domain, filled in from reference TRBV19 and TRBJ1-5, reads DGGITQSPKYLFRKEGQNVTLSCEQNLNHDAMYWYRQDPGQGLRLIYYSQIVNDFQKGDIAEGYSVSREKKESFPLTVTSAQKNPTAFYLCASSIQGGQPQHFGDGTRLSIL.

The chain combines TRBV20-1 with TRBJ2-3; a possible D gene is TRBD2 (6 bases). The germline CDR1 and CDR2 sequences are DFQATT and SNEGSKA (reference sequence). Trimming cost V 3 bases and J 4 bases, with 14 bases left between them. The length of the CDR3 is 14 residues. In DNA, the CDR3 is TGCAGTGCTAGGGACGTGGGCGGGGCAGATACGCAGTATTTT. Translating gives CSARDVGGADTQYF.

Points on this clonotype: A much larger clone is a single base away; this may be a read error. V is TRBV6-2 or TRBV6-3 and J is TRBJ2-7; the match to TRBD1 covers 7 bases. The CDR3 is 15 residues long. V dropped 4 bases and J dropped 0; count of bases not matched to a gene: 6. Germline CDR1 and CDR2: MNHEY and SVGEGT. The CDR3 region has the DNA TGTGCCAGCAGTTCTCAAGGGGGCATCTCCTACGAGCAGTACTTC. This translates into CASSSQGGISYEQYF.

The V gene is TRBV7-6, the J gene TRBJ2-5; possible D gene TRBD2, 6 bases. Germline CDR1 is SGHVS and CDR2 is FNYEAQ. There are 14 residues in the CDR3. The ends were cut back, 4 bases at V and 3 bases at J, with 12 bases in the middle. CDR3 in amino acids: CASSSWDSEETQYF. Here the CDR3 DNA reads TGTGCCAGCAGCTCCTGGGACTCCGAAGAGACCCAGTACTTC. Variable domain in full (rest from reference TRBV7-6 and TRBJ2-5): GAGVSQSPRYKVTKRGQDVALRCDPISGHVSLYWYRQALGQGPEFLTYFNYEAQQDKSGLPNDRFSAERPEGSISTLTIQRTEQRDSAMYRCASSSWDSEETQYFGPGTRLLVL.

CDR3 in amino acids: CASSSGEGTEAFF. Written as DNA, the CDR3 is TGTGCCAGCAGTTCCGGGGAGGGGACTGAAGCTTTCTTT. The chain recombines TRBV7-4 with TRBJ1-1, with D perhaps matching TRBD1 (5 bases). V gave up 6 bases and J gave up 5 bases, with 13 bases separating them. CDR1 and CDR2 (germline): SGHVT, SQSDAQ. The CDR3 has 13 amino acids. Looking up the rest from reference TRBV7-4 and TRBJ1-1 gives the full variable domain: GAGVSQSPRYKVAKRGRDVALRCDSISGHVTLYWYRQTLGQGSEVLTYSQSDAQRDKSGRPSGRFSAERPERSVSTLKIQRTEQGDSAVYLCASSSGEGTEAFFGQGTRLTVV.

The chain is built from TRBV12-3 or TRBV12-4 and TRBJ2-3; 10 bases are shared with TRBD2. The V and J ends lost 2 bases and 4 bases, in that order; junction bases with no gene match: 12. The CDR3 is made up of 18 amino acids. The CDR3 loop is CASSLNPAGGHFADTQYF. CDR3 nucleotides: TGTGCCAGCAGTTTAAACCCAGCGGGAGGGCACTTCGCAGATACGCAGTATTTT.

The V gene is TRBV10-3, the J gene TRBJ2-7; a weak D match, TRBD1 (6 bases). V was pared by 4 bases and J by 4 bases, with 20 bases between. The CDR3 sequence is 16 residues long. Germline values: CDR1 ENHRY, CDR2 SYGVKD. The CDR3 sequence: CAISALQGPRAYEQYF. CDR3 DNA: TGTGCCATCAGTGCTTTACAGGGCCCACGGGCTTACGAGCAGTACTTC.

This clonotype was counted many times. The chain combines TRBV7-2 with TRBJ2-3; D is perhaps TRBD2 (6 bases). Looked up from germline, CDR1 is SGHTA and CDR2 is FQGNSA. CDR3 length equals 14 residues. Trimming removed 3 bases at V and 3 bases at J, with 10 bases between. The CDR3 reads CASSLGGVTDTQYF. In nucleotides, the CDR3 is TGTGCCAGCAGCTTGGGGGGTGTTACAGATACGCAGTATTTT.

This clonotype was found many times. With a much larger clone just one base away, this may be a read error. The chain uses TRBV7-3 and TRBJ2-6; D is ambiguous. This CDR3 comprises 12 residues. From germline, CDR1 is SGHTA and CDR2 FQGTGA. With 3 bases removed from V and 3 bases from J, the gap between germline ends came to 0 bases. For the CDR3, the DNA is TGTGCCAGCAGCTTTGGGGCCAACGTCCTGACTTTC. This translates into CASSFGANVLTF.

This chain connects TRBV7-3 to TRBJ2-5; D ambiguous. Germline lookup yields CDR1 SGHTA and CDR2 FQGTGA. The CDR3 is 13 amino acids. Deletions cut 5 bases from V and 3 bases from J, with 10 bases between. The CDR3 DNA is TGTGCCAGCAGCCCGGGCCCAGAAGAGACCCAGTACTTC. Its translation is CASSPGPEETQYF.

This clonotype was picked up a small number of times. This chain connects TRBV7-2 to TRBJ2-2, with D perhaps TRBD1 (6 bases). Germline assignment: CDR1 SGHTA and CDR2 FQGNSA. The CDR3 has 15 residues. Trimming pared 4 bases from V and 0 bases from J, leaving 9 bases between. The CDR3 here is CASSSRGPNTGELFF. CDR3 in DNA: TGTGCCAGCAGCTCCAGGGGACCGAACACCGGGGAGCTGTTTTTT.

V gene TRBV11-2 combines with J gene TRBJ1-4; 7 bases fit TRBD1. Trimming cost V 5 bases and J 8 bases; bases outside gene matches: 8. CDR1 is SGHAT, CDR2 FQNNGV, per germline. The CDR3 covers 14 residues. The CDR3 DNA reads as TGTGCCAGCAGCGTCCGAGGGGGCTGGGAAAAACTGTTTTTT. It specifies CASSVRGGWEKLFF.

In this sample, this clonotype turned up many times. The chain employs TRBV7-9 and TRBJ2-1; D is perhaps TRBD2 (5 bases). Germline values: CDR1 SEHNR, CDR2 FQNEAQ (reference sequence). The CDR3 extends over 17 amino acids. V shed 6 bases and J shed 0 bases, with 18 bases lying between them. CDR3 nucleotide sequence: TGTGCCAGCAGTCTTAGGTCTAGCCGCAGCTCCTACAATGAGCAGTTCTTC. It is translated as CASSLRSSRSSYNEQFF.

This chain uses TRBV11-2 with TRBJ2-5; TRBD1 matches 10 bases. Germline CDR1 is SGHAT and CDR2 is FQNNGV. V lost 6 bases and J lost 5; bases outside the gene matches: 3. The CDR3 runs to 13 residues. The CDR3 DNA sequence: TGTGCCAGCAGGGGACAGGGGATGGAGACCCAGTACTTC. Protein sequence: CASRGQGMETQYF.

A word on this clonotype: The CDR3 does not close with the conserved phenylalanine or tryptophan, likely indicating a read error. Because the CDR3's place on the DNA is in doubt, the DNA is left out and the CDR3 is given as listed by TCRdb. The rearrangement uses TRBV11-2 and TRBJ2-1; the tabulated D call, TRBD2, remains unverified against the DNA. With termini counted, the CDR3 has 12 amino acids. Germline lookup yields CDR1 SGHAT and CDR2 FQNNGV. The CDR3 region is CASSPYGGTIVL.

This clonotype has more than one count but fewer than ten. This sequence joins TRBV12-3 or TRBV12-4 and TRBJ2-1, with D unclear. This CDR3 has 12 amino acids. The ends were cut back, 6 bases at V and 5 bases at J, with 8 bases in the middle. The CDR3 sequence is CASSRTDNEQFF. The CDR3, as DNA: TGTGCCAGCAGCCGGACGGACAATGAGCAGTTCTTC.

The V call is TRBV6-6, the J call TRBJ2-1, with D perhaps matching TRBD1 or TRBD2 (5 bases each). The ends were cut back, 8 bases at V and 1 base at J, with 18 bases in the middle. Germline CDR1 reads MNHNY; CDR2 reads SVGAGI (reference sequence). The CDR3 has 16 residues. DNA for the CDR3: TGTGCCAGCGAGAAGATACGGGGCGGGTCCTACAATGAGCAGTTCTTC. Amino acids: CASEKIRGGSYNEQFF.

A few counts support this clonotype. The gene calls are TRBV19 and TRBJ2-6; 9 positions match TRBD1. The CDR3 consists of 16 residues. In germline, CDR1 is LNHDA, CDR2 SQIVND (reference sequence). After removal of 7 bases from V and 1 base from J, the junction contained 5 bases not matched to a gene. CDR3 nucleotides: TGTGCCAGTAACGACAGGGGGGCATCTGGGGCCAACGTCCTGACTTTC. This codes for CASNDRGASGANVLTF. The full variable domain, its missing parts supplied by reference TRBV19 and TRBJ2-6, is DGGITQSPKYLFRKEGQNVTLSCEQNLNHDAMYWYRQDPGQGLRLIYYSQIVNDFQKGDIAEGYSVSREKKESFPLTVTSAQKNPTAFYLCASNDRGASGANVLTFGAGSRLTVL.

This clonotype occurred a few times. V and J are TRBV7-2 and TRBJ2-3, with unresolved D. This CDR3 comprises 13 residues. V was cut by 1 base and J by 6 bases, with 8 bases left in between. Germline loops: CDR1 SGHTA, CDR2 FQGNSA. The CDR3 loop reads CASSLEIGDTQYF. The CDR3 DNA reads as TGTGCCAGCAGCTTAGAAATTGGGGATACGCAGTATTTT. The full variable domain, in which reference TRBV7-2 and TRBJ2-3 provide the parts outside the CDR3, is GAGVSQSPSNKVTEKGKDVELRCDPISGHTALYWYRQSLGQGLEFLIYFQGNSAPDKSGLPSDRFSAERTGGSVSTLTIQRTQQEDSAVYLCASSLEIGDTQYFGPGTRLTVL.

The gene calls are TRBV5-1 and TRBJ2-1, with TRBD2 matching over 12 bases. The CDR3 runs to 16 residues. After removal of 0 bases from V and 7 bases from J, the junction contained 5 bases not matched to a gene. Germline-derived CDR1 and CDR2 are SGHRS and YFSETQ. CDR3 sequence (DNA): TGCGCCAGCAGCTTGGATCTAGCGGGAGGGTGGAATGAGCAGTTCTTC. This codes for CASSLDLAGGWNEQFF.

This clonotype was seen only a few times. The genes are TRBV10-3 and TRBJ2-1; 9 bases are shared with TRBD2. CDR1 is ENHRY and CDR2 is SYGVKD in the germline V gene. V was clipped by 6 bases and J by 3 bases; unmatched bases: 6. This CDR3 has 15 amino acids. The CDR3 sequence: CAIRELAGLYNEQFF. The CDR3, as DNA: TGTGCCATCAGGGAACTAGCGGGCCTCTACAATGAGCAGTTCTTC.

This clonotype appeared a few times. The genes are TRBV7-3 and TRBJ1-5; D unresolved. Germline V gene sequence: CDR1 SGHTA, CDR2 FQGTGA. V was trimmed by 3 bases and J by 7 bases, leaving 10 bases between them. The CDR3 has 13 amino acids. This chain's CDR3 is CASSLSLGQPQHF. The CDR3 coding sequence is TGTGCCAGCAGCTTGTCGTTGGGACAGCCCCAGCATTTT.

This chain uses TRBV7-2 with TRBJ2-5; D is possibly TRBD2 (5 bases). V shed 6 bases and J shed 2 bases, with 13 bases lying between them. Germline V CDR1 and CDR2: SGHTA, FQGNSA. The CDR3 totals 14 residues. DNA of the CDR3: TGTGCCAGCAGTCGAACTAGAATGCAAGAGACCCAGTACTTC. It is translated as CASSRTRMQETQYF.